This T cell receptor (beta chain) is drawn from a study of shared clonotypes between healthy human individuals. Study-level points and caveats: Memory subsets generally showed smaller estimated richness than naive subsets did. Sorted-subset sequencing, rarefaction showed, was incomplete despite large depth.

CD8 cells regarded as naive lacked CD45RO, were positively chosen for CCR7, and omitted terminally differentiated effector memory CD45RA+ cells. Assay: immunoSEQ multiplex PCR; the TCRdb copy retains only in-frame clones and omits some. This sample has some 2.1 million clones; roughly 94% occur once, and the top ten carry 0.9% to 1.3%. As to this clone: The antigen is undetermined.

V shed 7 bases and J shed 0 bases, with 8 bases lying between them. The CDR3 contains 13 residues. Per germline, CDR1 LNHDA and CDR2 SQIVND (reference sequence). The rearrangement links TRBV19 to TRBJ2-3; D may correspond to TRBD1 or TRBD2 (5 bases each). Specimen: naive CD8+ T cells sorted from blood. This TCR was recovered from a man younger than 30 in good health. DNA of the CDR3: TGTGCCAGTAATGAGGGGAGCACAGATACGCAGTATTTT. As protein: CASNEGSTDTQYF.